The 2 T cell receptor beta chains presented below share a single source sample, sequenced in a study of blood T cell repertoires in COVID-19 (dated by TCRdb to 2018 to 2020). Libraries were built with the immunoSEQ multiplex PCR assay. In TCRdb, the immuneACCESS table is reduced to in-frame sequences with V and J assigned. These tables do not hold every clone; where another copy was compared, an unresolved V gene accounts for under half, and the others remain unexplained. The sample data list 120,000 or so clones, and approximately 80% of these were observed just once. The top ten hold approximately 12% of the sample. Sequencing was carried out using peripheral blood. Source of these receptors: a man in his fifties or sixties with acute or convalescent COVID-19.

The rearrangement joins TRBV28 to TRBJ1-3; 8 positions agree with TRBD1. The CDR3 contains 17 residues. Looked up from germline, CDR1 is MDHEN and CDR2 is SYDVKM. V gave up 5 bases and J gave up 3 bases; unmatched junction bases: 12. The DNA for the CDR3 is TGTGCCAGCAGTCTTAACCCAGGGGGCATCGGTGGAAACACCATATATTTT. This gives the protein CASSLNPGGIGGNTIYF.

In this sample, this clone turned up once. The rearrangement joins TRBV27 to TRBJ1-1; D ambiguous. The germline gives CDR1 MNHEY, CDR2 SMNVEV (reference sequence). Trimming removed 2 bases from V and 1 base from J, with 14 bases in between. CDR3 length: 16 amino acids. CDR3 sequence reads: CASSLDGRQANTEAFF. CDR3 coding DNA: TGTGCCAGCAGTTTAGACGGGAGGCAGGCGAACACTGAAGCTTTCTTT.